This T cell receptor (beta chain) was obtained from a study of T cells in narcolepsy. Study context: Donors had narcolepsy type 1 or type 2, or were healthy controls. Study conclusions and caveats: Blood of same and different patients, but not healthy controls, reportedly held recurring autoreactive clonotypes.

A note on this clone: The antigen is not known.

The protocol was immunoSEQ multiplex PCR, while the TCRdb copy is restricted to in-frame clones and leaves out a portion. The sample records under 40,000 clones, about 85% being singletons. The sequenced sample consisted of CD45RA- memory CD4+ T cells from PBMCs. This receptor was identified in a human donor with narcolepsy.

Here the CDR3 DNA reads TGTGCCAGCAGTCTTTGGGGGGAGCTGTTTTTT. Residues: CASSLWGELFF. The chain has TRBV7-2 and TRBJ2-2; D unclear. V shed 6 bases and J shed 8 bases, with 7 bases lying between them. This CDR3 comprises 11 residues. Germline V gene sequence: CDR1 SGHTA, CDR2 FQGNSA. Combining the CDR3 with reference TRBV7-2 and TRBJ2-2 gives the whole variable domain GAGVSQSPSNKVTEKGKDVELRCDPISGHTALYWYRQSLGQGLEFLIYFQGNSAPDKSGLPSDRFSAERTGGSVSTLTIQRTQQEDSAVYLCASSLWGELFFGEGSRLTVL.